This T cell receptor beta chain was obtained from a study of blood T cell repertoires in COVID-19. Clones were read by immunoSEQ multiplex PCR, and TCRdb kept only the in-frame ones, dropping some. The table lists about 140,000 clones, about 80% of them singletons. This TCR came from a human donor in a cohort sampled during active COVID-19. The source material was peripheral blood.

The CDR3 DNA reads as TGTGCCAGCAGTTTGTTAGGGGGACAGCTTAGCAATCAGCCCCAGCATTTT. The encoded protein is CASSLLGGQLSNQPQHF. V and J are TRBV27 and TRBJ1-5; the match to TRBD1 covers 7 bases. Trimming at V came to 3 bases and at J to 0 bases, leaving 8 bases not matched to a gene. The CDR3 spans 17 residues. Germline V lookup: CDR1 MNHEY, CDR2 SMNVEV (reference sequence).